A single sample gave rise to the 30 T cell receptor beta chains below, sequenced in a study of blood T cell repertoires in COVID-19. Profiling relied on immunoSEQ multiplex PCR, and the TCRdb table lists in-frame clones only, not all of them. The profile shows 400,000 to 550,000 clones, about 89% of them singletons. The sample consisted of peripheral blood. The receptor source for this set is a woman in her twenties or thirties with acute or convalescent COVID-19.

The V and J genes are TRBV6-4 and TRBJ1-1; D not resolved. This CDR3 contains 13 residues. V dropped 4 bases and J dropped 6 bases, with 12 bases sitting between them. Germline-derived CDR1 and CDR2 are MRHNA and SNTAGT. The CDR3 nucleotides read TGTGCCAGCAGTGTGATACGGGGAGCTGAAGCTTTCTTT. Translating gives CASSVIRGAEAFF.

This clone was seen only a few times. The chain employs TRBV2 and TRBJ1-1; D is undetermined. Germline-derived CDR1 and CDR2 are SNHLY and FYNNEI. The V gene lost 9 bases and the J gene lost 2 bases, with 10 bases spanning the gap. The CDR3 is 12 residues long. The CDR3 DNA reads TGTGCCAGGCGACATGAAAACACTGAAGCTTTCTTT. This codes for CARRHENTEAFF.

The chain is built from TRBV20-1 and TRBJ1-1; D is undetermined. The CDR3 has 13 amino acids. The germline V gene has CDR1 DFQATT and CDR2 SNEGSKA (reference sequence). With 3 bases removed from V and 3 bases from J, the gap between germline ends came to 11 bases. Written as DNA, the CDR3 is TGCAGTGCTAGTCTCGTCGCGGACACTGAAGCTTTCTTT. Translation gives CSASLVADTEAFF.

The V gene is TRBV27, the J gene TRBJ1-6; D might be TRBD1 (6 bases). Germline CDR1 is MNHEY and CDR2 is SMNVEV (reference sequence). Trimming shortened V by 5 bases and J by 8 bases, and 10 bases separated the two germline ends. The CDR3 runs to 13 residues. Written as DNA, the CDR3 is TGTGCCAGCAGTCTGACAGGAGATTCACCCCTCCACTTT. As protein: CASSLTGDSPLHF.

This chain links TRBV6-1 with TRBJ2-7; a weak D match, TRBD1 (7 bases). V dropped 6 bases and J dropped 5 bases, with 14 bases sitting between them. CDR3 length: 13 residues. The germline V gene encodes CDR1 MNHNS and CDR2 SASEGT. The CDR3 DNA follows: TGTGCCAGCAGCCCGACAGGGAGGCACGAGCAGTACTTC. This translates into CASSPTGRHEQYF.

J is TRBJ2-2 and V is TRBV6-4; the match to TRBD1 covers 10 bases. The CDR3 is 17 residues long. Germline V gene data show CDR1 as MRHNA and CDR2 as SNTAGT. V lost 2 bases to trimming and J lost 3 bases; unmatched junction nucleotides: 6. CDR3 DNA: TGTGCCAGCAGTGACGGGTCAGGACAGGGGGACACCGGGGAGCTGTTTTTT. Amino acid sequence: CASSDGSGQGDTGELFF.

The chain links TRBV2 to TRBJ1-2; TRBD1 matches 9 bases. The CDR3 spans 14 residues. V shed 4 bases and J 2 bases; nucleotides not matched to a gene: 2. CDR1 SNHLY and CDR2 FYNNEI come from the germline V gene. The CDR3 DNA follows: TGTGCCAGCAGTGGCGGGACAGGGAACTATGGCTACACCTTC. Protein: CASSGGTGNYGYTF.

The chain recombines TRBV3-1 (or the pseudogene TRBV3-2) with TRBJ2-3; D perhaps matches TRBD2 (6 bases). Looked up from germline, CDR1 is LGHDT and CDR2 is YNNKEL (reference sequence). V was cut by 1 base and J by 8 bases, with 13 bases left in between. The length of the CDR3 is 14 residues. The CDR3 spells CASSQGGVVRTQYF. CDR3 nucleotides: TGTGCCAGCAGCCAAGGGGGGGTTGTCCGTACGCAGTATTTT.

A remark on this clone: Other DNA variants within this sample encode the same CDR3. This sequence joins TRBV30 and TRBJ2-2; no firm D call. CDR3 length: 15 residues. V gave up 0 bases and J gave up 1 base, with 9 bases separating them. CDR1 and CDR2 from the germline V gene are GTSNPN and SVGIG (reference sequence). Written as DNA, the CDR3 is TGTGCCTGGAGTGTACGACAAGTGAACACCGGGGAGCTGTTTTTT. Encoded protein: CAWSVRQVNTGELFF. Looking up the rest from reference TRBV30 and TRBJ2-2 gives the full variable domain: SQTIHQWPATLVQPVGSPLSLECTVEGTSNPNLYWYRQAAGRGLQLLFYSVGIGQISSEVPQNLSASRPQDRQFILSSKKLLLSDSGFYLCAWSVRQVNTGELFFGEGSRLTVL.

This rearrangement joins TRBV6-6 to TRBJ1-1, with 7 bases matching TRBD1. The CDR3 is 14 residues long. The ends lost 5 bases at V and 3 bases at J; junction bases unmatched: 6. The germline CDR1 and CDR2 sequences are MNHNY and SVGAGI (reference sequence). CDR3 in amino acids: CASSAGGPDTEAFF. CDR3 DNA: TGTGCCAGCAGTGCAGGGGGTCCGGACACTGAAGCTTTCTTT.

The chain combines TRBV28 with TRBJ2-7; 7 nucleotides agree with TRBD1. J lost 3 bases, V lost 2 bases, and 10 bases had no gene match. Germline lookup yields CDR1 MDHEN and CDR2 SYDVKM. This CDR3 has 16 residues. The CDR3 DNA is TGTGCCAGCAGTTTACTCTTGACAGGGAAGTTCTACGAGCAGTACTTC. Translating it yields CASSLLLTGKFYEQYF.

The genes are TRBV13 and TRBJ1-2; 8 nucleotides line up with TRBD1. Trimming at V came to 4 bases and at J to 8 bases, leaving 15 bases not matched to a gene. Germline loops: CDR1 PRHDT, CDR2 FYEKMQ (reference sequence). The CDR3 spans 16 residues. This CDR3 reads CASSSVAPRTGLGYTF. CDR3 bases: TGTGCCAGCAGCTCAGTGGCCCCTCGGACAGGGCTGGGCTACACCTTC. The full variable domain, in which reference TRBV13 and TRBJ1-2 provide the parts outside the CDR3, is AAGVIQSPRHLIKEKRETATLKCYPIPRHDTVYWYQQGPGQDPQFLISFYEKMQSDKGSIPDRFSAQQFSDYHSELNMSSLELGDSALYFCASSSVAPRTGLGYTFGSGTRLTVV.

This clone appeared once. This chain links TRBV4-1 with TRBJ1-1, with D possibly matching TRBD1 (6 bases). Germline CDR1 and CDR2: MGHRA and YSYEKL. The CDR3 runs 11 residues. V was shortened by 5 bases and J by 9 bases, with 10 bases between the two germline ends. CDR3 region: CASSGTGKAFF. CDR3 sequence (DNA): TGCGCCAGCAGCGGAACAGGGAAAGCTTTCTTT.

This sequence joins TRBV19 and TRBJ1-4; tentative D call: TRBD1 (5 bases). V lost 5 bases, J lost 0 bases, and 7 bases lay in between. CDR3 length: 14 amino acids. The germline V gene has CDR1 LNHDA and CDR2 SQIVND (reference sequence). The CDR3 DNA is TGTGCCAGTAGTTCGGGGGCAACTAATGAAAAACTGTTTTTT. This sequence encodes CASSSGATNEKLFF.

V is TRBV19 and J is TRBJ1-5; the D gene is possibly TRBD1 (6 bases). The CDR3 runs 20 residues. The germline V gene encodes CDR1 LNHDA and CDR2 SQIVND (reference sequence). V lost 0 bases, J lost 0 bases, and 21 bases lay in between. The CDR3 is CASSIDLVGQPDYSNQPQHF. DNA of the CDR3: TGTGCCAGTAGTATAGATCTTGTTGGACAGCCCGACTATAGCAATCAGCCCCAGCATTTT.

This clone was counted once. V usage is TRBV5-5 and J usage is TRBJ1-3, with 9 nucleotides matching TRBD1. CDR3 length: 19 residues. Germline CDR1 reads SGHKS; CDR2 reads YYEKEE (reference sequence). The V and J ends lost 2 bases and 6 bases, in that order; junction bases with no gene match: 18. The CDR3 protein is CASSFTGTGWNLNENTIYF. DNA of the CDR3: TGTGCCAGCAGCTTTACCGGGACAGGGTGGAATCTAAACGAAAACACCATATATTTT.

Concerning this clone itself: Other DNA sequences in the same sample also yield this CDR3. This chain joins TRBV7-9 and TRBJ2-5; possibly TRBD1 for D (6 bases). Per germline, CDR1 SEHNR and CDR2 FQNEAQ (reference sequence). V was shortened by 2 bases and J by 3 bases, with 10 bases between the two germline ends. The CDR3 loop spans 14 amino acids. DNA for the CDR3: TGTGCCAGCAGCTTATATGGGGGCGAAGAGACCCAGTACTTC. Translated, it gives CASSLYGGEETQYF.

This rearrangement joins TRBV2 to TRBJ2-7; TRBD2 aligns across 9 bases. The CDR3 runs to 13 residues. Germline CDR1 is SNHLY and CDR2 is FYNNEI. V trimming: 0 bases; J trimming: 13 bases; junction bases outside the gene matches: 7. The CDR3 nucleotides are TGTGCCAGCAGTGAAGCGGGTGAGCGGGGGGCCTACTTC. Translating it yields CASSEAGERGAYF.

This chain joins TRBV25-1 and TRBJ1-1; no clear D. Trimming shortened V by 6 bases and J by 0 bases, and 17 bases separated the two germline ends. This CDR3 region has 16 residues. Germline CDR1 MGHDK, CDR2 SYGVNS. The CDR3 region has the DNA TGTGCCAGCAGACCTTCCAGGCCCCTCATGAACACTGAAGCTTTCTTT. It codes for CASRPSRPLMNTEAFF.

The table lists this clone with a count of one. This rearrangement joins TRBV3-1 (or the pseudogene TRBV3-2) to TRBJ2-3; D gene unclear. The CDR3 runs 14 residues. Germline CDR1 LGHDT, CDR2 YNNKEL (reference sequence). V shed 4 bases and J shed 3 bases, with 11 bases lying between them. The CDR3, as DNA: TGTGCCAGCAGCCCCGAATTACAGACAGATACGCAGTATTTT. It codes for CASSPELQTDTQYF.

The V and J genes are TRBV7-8 and TRBJ1-3; no clear D. This CDR3 is built from 15 residues. V was trimmed by 1 base and J by 0 bases, leaving 7 bases between them. Germline V CDR1 and CDR2: SGHVS, FQNEAQ. CDR3 loop: CASSLDWSSGNTIYF. CDR3 bases: TGTGCCAGCAGCTTAGACTGGAGCTCTGGAAACACCATATATTTT.

The chain couples TRBV6-8 to TRBJ1-1; D remains unclear. The V and J ends lost 6 bases and 8 bases respectively, with 19 bases between them. CDR1 MNHGY and CDR2 SAAAGT come from the germline V gene. This CDR3 is built from 14 residues. The CDR3: CASSYLDWKTEAFF. The CDR3 DNA is TGTGCCAGCAGCTACCTCGACTGGAAAACCGAAGCTTTCTTT.

The chain combines TRBV4-1 with TRBJ2-7; 8 bases are a match to TRBD1. The length of the CDR3 is 14 residues. CDR1 and CDR2 (germline): MGHRA, YSYEKL. The J segment lost 7 bases and the V segment lost 8 bases, leaving 13 bases of the junction unmatched. This CDR3 is CASSQRTGLGEQYF. Here the CDR3 DNA reads TGCGCCAGCTCACAAAGGACAGGGTTGGGTGAGCAGTACTTC.

The chain employs TRBV24-1 and TRBJ2-1; tentative D call: TRBD2 (5 bases). V was trimmed by 9 bases and J by 9 bases, leaving 17 bases between them. Looked up from germline, CDR1 is KGHDR and CDR2 is SFDVKD. This CDR3 has 13 amino acids. The CDR3 reads CATETEVDLEQFF. DNA for the CDR3: TGTGCCACCGAGACGGAGGTGGATCTTGAGCAGTTCTTC.

The V gene is TRBV6-5, the J gene TRBJ1-1, with 7 bases identical to TRBD1. The junction had 4 bases not matched to a gene; V was cut back by 6 bases and J by 0 bases. This CDR3 region has 14 residues. The germline V gene has CDR1 MNHEY and CDR2 SVGAGI. CDR3 bases: TGTGCCAGCAGAATCGACAGGGTGAACACTGAAGCTTTCTTT. It yields the protein CASRIDRVNTEAFF.

This chain links TRBV11-1 with TRBJ1-1, with D unresolved. The CDR3 sequence is 13 residues long. CDR1 is SGHAT, CDR2 FQDESV, per germline (reference sequence). Trimming cost V 3 bases and J 1 base, with 6 bases left between them. The CDR3 reads CASSLQENTEAFF. Written as DNA, the CDR3 is TGTGCCAGCAGCTTGCAGGAGAACACTGAAGCTTTCTTT.

The V and J genes are TRBV5-4 and TRBJ2-4; TRBD1 agrees at 10 bases. The CDR3 is 16 residues long. CDR1 SGHNT and CDR2 YYREEE come from the germline V gene (reference sequence). The V gene end was trimmed by 0 bases and the J gene end by 10 bases; junction bases not matched to a gene: 10. Here the CDR3 DNA reads TGTGCCAGCAGCTTGGCCCCGACAGGGGGCGAGAATATTCAGTACTTC. Amino acid sequence: CASSLAPTGGENIQYF.

The chain uses TRBV29-1 and TRBJ2-1; 13 bases agree with TRBD2. The ends lost 4 bases at V and 7 bases at J; junction bases unmatched: 7. This CDR3 has 15 amino acids. CDR1 is SQVTM and CDR2 is ANQGSEA in the germline V gene. The CDR3 spells CSVVTSGGAGNEQFF. CDR3 nucleotides: TGCAGCGTTGTAACTAGCGGGGGGGCAGGGAATGAGCAGTTCTTC.

This clone was observed a handful of times. V usage is TRBV5-6 and J usage is TRBJ2-1; 9 bases fit TRBD2. The CDR3 consists of 17 residues. Germline V gene data show CDR1 as SGHDT and CDR2 as YYEEEE. V shed 4 bases, J shed 0 bases, and the junction held 8 bases outside the gene matches. CDR3 bases: TGTGCCAGCAGCCCAACGAGCGGGGGGAGCTCCTACAATGAGCAGTTCTTC. It specifies CASSPTSGGSSYNEQFF.

The chain is built from TRBV2 and TRBJ2-1; 10 bases are shared with TRBD2. The J segment lost 3 bases and the V segment lost 5 bases, leaving 4 bases of the junction unmatched. The germline V gene has CDR1 SNHLY and CDR2 FYNNEI. There are 15 residues in the CDR3. This CDR3 reads CASSLQRGGYNEQFF. CDR3 bases: TGTGCCAGCAGTCTTCAGCGGGGGGGCTACAATGAGCAGTTCTTC.